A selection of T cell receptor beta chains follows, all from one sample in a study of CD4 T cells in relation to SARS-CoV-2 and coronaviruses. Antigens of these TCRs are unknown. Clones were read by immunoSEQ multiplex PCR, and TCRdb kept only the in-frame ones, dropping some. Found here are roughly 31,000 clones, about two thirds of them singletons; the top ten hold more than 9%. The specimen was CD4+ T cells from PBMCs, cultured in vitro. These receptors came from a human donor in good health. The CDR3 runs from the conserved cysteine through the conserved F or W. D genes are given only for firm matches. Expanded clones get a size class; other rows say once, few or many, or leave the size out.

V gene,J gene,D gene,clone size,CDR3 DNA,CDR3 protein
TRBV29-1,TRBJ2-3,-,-,TGCAGCGTTGAAGAGGAGGTGTGGTATTTT,CSVEEEVWYF
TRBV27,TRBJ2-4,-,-,TGTGCCAGCAGTTTGGTGGGAGCCAAAAACATTCAGTACTTC,CASSLVGAKNIQYF
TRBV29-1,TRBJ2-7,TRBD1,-,TGCAGCGACGTCAAGGGGGACAGGTGGGCCCTAGGGTACTTC,CSDVKGDRWALGYF
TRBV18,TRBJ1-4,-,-,TGTGCCAGCTCACCACCGGGGGCTTATGAAAAACTGTTTTTT,CASSPPGAYEKLFF
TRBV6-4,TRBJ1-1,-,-,TGTGCCAGCAGTGGTCCCTGGAAGGGGATGAACACTGAAGCTTTCTTT,CASSGPWKGMNTEAFF
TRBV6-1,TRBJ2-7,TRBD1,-,TGTGCCAGCAGTGAATTTTTTTTAGGGACAGCGGTCCACGAGCAGTACTTC,CASSEFFLGTAVHEQYF
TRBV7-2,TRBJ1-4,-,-,TGTGCCAGCAGCCGGGCCCGGACAGAGAATGAAAAACTGTTTTTT,CASSRARTENEKLFF
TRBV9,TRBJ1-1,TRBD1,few,TGTGCCAGCAGCGGCACAGGGGGCACTGAAGCTTTCTTT,CASSGTGGTEAFF
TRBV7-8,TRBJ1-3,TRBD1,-,TGTGCCAGCAGCTTAGGGTACAGGGGAGGAGGAAACACCATATATTTT,CASSLGYRGGGNTIYF
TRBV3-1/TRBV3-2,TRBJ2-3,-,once,TGTGCCAGCAGCCGTCAGGGGAGGGGAACAGATACGCAGTATTTT,CASSRQGRGTDTQYF
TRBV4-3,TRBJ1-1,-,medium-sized,TGCGCCAGCAGCCCGCAGATGGGGGGGTACACTGAAGCTTTCTTT,CASSPQMGGYTEAFF
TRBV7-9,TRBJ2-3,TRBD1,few,TGTGCCAGCAGCTCCGGGACAGGGGGCAGGGATACGCAGTATTTT,CASSSGTGGRDTQYF
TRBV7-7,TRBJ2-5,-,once,TGTGCCAGCAGCTCCTCGGGGAATGGAGAGACCCAGTACTTC,CASSSSGNGETQYF
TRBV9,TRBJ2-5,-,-,TGTGCCAGCAGCGTCGGGGGAGTCGATTTTAGAGAGACCCAGTACTTC,CASSVGGVDFRETQYF
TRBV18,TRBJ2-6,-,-,TGTGCCAGCTCACGGTCCTCTAGCTTTGGGGCCAACGTCCTGACTTTC,CASSRSSSFGANVLTF
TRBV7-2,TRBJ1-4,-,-,TGTGCCAGCAGCTTAGCGCGAAGTGAAAAACTGTTTTTT,CASSLARSEKLFF
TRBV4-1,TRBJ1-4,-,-,TGCGCCAGCAGCCAAGATCCCGAGAAAACAACCCGTGAAAAACTGTTTTTT,CASSQDPEKTTREKLFF
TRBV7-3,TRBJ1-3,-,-,TGTGCCAGCAGCTTAGTTGGAGGCAACTCTGGAAACACCATATATTTT,CASSLVGGNSGNTIYF
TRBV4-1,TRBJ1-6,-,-,TGCGCCAGCAGCCAAGATCGCAGGGAGAATATTTATAATTCACCCCTCCACTTT,CASSQDRRENIYNSPLHF
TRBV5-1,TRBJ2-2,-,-,TGCGCCAGCAGCCAAAGACCAACGATGGGAACCGGGGAGCTGTTTTTT,CASSQRPTMGTGELFF
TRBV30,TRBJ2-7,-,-,TGTGCCTGGATAGGTAGCTCCTACGAGCAGTACTTC,CAWIGSSYEQYF
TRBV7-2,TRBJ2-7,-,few,TGTGCCAGCAGCCTACATCCCTACGAGCAGTACTTC,CASSLHPYEQYF
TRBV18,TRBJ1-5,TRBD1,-,TGTGCCAGCTCACCCGTCGGACAGGGGGCGCGACAGCCCCAGCATTTT,CASSPVGQGARQPQHF
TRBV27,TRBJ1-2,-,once,TGTGCCAGCAGTCTACGGGACCGGGACTCTGGCTACACCTTC,CASSLRDRDSGYTF
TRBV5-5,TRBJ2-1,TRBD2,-,TGTGCCAGCAGCGTCGGGGGGGACAATGAGCAGTTCTTC,CASSVGGDNEQFF
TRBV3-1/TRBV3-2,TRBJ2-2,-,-,TGTGCCAGCGGGATGGGGGGTACCGGGGAGCTGTTTTTT,CASGMGGTGELFF
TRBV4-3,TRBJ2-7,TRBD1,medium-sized,TGCGCCAGCAGCCCATTCCTGGGACAGGAGCTCGAGCAGTACTTC,CASSPFLGQELEQYF
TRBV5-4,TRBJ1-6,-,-,TGTGCCAGCAGCCTCCGGGACTCCAATTCACCCCTCCACTTT,CASSLRDSNSPLHF
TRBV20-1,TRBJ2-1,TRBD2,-,TGCAGTGCTAGTAGGCTAGCGGGGCAGAAAGACAATGAGCAGTTCTTC,CSASRLAGQKDNEQFF
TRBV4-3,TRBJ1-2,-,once,TGCGCCAGCTCAGCGATACAGGGATTTAAGGGCTACACCTTC,CASSAIQGFKGYTF
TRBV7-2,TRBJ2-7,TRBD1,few,TGTGCCAGCAGCCAACGACAGGGTTACTACGAGCAGTACTTC,CASSQRQGYYEQYF
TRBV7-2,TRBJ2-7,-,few,TGTGCCAGCAGCTTAGCGGGGCGGGGAGTGTACGAGCAGTACTTC,CASSLAGRGVYEQYF
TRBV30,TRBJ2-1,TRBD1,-,TGTGCCTGGAGTGGGGACAGTGCCTACAATGAGCAGTTCTTC,CAWSGDSAYNEQFF
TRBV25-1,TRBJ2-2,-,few,TGTGCCAGCAGTCCCTTGGCTTACACCGGGGAGCTGTTTTTT,CASSPLAYTGELFF
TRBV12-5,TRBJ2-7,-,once,TGTGCTAGTGGCCCCGAGGGGGGCCCCTACGAGCAGTACTTC,CASGPEGGPYEQYF
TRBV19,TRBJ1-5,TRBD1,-,TGTGCCAGTAGTACGACAGGGGGAGGCAATCAGCCCCAGCATTTT,CASSTTGGGNQPQHF
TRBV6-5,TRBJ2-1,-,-,TGTGCCAGCAGGCGGGACAGAAACAATGAGCAGTTCTTC,CASRRDRNNEQFF
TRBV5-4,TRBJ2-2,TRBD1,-,TGTGCCAGCAGCCGACAGGGTGGAATGGGCGCCGGGGAGCTGTTTTTT,CASSRQGGMGAGELFF
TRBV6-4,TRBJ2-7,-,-,TGTGCCAGCAGTGACGATTACCACGAGCAGTACTTC,CASSDDYHEQYF
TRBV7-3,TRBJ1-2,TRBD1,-,TGTGCCAGCAGCCCGACAGGGGGTTATGGCTACACCTTC,CASSPTGGYGYTF
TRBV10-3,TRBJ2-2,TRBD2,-,TGTGCCATCAGCCCTAGCGGGGGGGCTAACACCGGGGAGCTGTTTTTT,CAISPSGGANTGELFF
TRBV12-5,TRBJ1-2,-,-,TGTGCTAGTGTCGCCCTAGGACTGGTTAACTATGGCTACACCTTC,CASVALGLVNYGYTF
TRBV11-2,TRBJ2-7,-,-,TGTGCCAGCAGCTTAGTCGTATCCGAGCAGTACTTC,CASSLVVSEQYF
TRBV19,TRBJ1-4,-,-,TGTGCCAGTAACGAGGGGACAACTAATGAAAAACTGTTTTTT,CASNEGTTNEKLFF
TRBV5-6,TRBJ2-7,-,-,TGTGCCAGCAGCTTAGGGGGAGGGGGCTACTACGAGCAGTACTTC,CASSLGGGGYYEQYF
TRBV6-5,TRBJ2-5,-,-,TGTGCCAGCAGTTCTTTTAGACAAGAGACCCAGTACTTC,CASSSFRQETQYF
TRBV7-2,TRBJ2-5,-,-,TGTGCCAGCAGCTTAGCCGTAGCGCAAGAGACCCAGTACTTC,CASSLAVAQETQYF
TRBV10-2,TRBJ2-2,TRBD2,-,TGCGCCAGCAGTGACCTGGCGCGGGGGGATTTCGGGGAGCTGTTTTTT,CASSDLARGDFGELFF
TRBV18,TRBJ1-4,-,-,TGTGCCAGCTCACCACGGGTAAACAGGGCGGAGGAAAAACTGTTTTTT,CASSPRVNRAEEKLFF
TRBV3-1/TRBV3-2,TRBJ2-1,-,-,TGTGCCAGCAGCCAGCCCCCGGAGGTGGATGAGCAGTTCTTC,CASSQPPEVDEQFF
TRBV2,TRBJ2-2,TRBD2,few,TGTGCCAGCAGGGGGACTAGCGGGATCACCGGGGAGCTGTTTTTT,CASRGTSGITGELFF
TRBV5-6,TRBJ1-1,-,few,TGTGCCAGCAGCTTGCCCAATCCCGGGGTTTCAGCTTTCTTT,CASSLPNPGVSAFF
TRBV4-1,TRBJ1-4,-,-,TGCGCCAGCAGCCAAGGGGCCCTGGGTGAAAAACTGTTTTTT,CASSQGALGEKLFF
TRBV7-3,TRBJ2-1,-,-,TGTGCCAGCAGCTCGGGGCCAGGGGAGGGCTATGAGCAGTTCTTC,CASSSGPGEGYEQFF